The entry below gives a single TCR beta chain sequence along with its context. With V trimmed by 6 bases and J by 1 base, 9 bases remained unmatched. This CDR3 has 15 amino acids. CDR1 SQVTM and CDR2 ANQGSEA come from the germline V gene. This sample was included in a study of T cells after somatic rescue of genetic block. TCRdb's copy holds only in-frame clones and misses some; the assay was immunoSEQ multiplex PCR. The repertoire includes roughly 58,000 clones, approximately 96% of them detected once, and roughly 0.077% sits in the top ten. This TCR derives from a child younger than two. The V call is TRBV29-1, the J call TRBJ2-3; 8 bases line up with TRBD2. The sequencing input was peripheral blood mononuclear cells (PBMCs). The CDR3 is CSVSWGAGGTDTQYF. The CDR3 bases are TGCAGCGTGTCCTGGGGAGCGGGAGGCACAGATACGCAGTATTTT.